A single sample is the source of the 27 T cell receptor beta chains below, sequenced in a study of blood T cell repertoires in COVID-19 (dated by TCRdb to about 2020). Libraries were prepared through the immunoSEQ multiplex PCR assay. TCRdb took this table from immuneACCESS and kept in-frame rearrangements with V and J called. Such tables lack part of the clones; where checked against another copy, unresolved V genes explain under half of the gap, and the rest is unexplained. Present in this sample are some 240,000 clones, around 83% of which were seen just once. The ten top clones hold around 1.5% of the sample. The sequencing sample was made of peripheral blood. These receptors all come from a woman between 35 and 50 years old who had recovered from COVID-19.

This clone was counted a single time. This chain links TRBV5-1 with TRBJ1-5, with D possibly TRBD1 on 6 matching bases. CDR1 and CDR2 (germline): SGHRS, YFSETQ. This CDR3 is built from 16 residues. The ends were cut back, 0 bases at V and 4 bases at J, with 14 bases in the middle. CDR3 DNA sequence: TGCGCCAGCAGCTTGGGACCCGGGACAAGTAATCAGCCCCAGCATTTT. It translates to CASSLGPGTSNQPQHF.

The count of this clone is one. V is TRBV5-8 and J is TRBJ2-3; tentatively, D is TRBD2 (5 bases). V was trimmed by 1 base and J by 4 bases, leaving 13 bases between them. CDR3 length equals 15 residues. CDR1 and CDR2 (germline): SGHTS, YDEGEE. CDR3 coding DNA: TGTGCCAGCAGCTTGTCCGGTTATAGCGCAGATACGCAGTATTTT. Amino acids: CASSLSGYSADTQYF.

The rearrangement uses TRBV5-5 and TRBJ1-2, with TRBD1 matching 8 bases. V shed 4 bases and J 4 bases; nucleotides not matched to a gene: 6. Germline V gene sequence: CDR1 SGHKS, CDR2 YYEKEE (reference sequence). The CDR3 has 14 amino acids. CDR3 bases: TGTGCCAGCAGCGAGGGACAGGAAATCTATGGCTACACCTTC. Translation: CASSEGQEIYGYTF.

CDR3 nucleotides: TGTGCCAGCAGCCCACAGGGGACGGACGGCTATGGCTACACCTTC. It codes for CASSPQGTDGYGYTF. This rearrangement joins TRBV7-2 to TRBJ1-2; TRBD1 matches at 7 bases. The CDR3 is made up of 15 amino acids. CDR1 and CDR2 from the germline V gene are SGHTA and FQGNSA. With 5 bases clipped from V and 4 bases from J, the junction kept 10 bases outside the gene matches.

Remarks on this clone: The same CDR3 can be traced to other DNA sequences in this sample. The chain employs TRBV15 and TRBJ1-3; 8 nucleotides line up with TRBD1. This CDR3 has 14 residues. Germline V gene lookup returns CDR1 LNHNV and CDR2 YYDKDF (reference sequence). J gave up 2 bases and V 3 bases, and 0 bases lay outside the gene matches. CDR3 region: CATSRDRAGNTIYF. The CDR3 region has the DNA TGTGCCACCAGCAGGGACAGGGCTGGAAACACCATATATTTT. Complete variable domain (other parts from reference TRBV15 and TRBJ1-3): DAMVIQNPRYQVTQFGKPVTLSCSQTLNHNVMYWYQQKSSQAPKLLFHYYDKDFNNEADTPDNFQSRRPNTSFCFLDIRSPGLGDTAMYLCATSRDRAGNTIYFGEGSWLTVV.

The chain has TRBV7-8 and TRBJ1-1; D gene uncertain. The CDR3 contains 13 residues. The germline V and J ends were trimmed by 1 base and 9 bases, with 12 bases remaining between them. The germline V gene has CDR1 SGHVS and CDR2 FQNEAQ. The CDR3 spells CASSLVGESQAFF. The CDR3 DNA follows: TGTGCCAGCAGCTTAGTTGGGGAGAGTCAAGCTTTCTTT.

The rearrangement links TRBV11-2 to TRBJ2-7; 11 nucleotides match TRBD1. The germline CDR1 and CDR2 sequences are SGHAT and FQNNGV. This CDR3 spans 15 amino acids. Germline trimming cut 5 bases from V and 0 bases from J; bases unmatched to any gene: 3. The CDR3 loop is CASSRGTGGSYEQYF. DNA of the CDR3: TGTGCCAGCAGCCGGGGGACAGGGGGCTCCTACGAGCAGTACTTC. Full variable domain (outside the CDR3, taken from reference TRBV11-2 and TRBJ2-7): EAGVAQSPRYKIIEKRQSVAFWCNPISGHATLYWYQQILGQGPKLLIQFQNNGVVDDSQLPKDRFSAERLKGVDSTLKIQPAKLEDSAVYLCASSRGTGGSYEQYFGPGTRLTVT.

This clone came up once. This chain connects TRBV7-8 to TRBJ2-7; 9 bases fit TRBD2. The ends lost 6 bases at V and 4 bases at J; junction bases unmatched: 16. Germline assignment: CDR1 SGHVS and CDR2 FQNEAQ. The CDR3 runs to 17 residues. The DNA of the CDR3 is TGTGCCAGCAGTTCATTCCTAGCGGGGCCGTCAGCGTACGAGCAGTACTTC. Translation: CASSSFLAGPSAYEQYF.

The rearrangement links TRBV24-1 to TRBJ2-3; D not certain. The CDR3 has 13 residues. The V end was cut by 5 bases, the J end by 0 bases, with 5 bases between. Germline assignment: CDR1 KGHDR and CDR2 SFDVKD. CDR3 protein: CATSVGSTDTQYF. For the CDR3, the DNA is TGTGCCACCAGTGTCGGGAGCACAGATACGCAGTATTTT.

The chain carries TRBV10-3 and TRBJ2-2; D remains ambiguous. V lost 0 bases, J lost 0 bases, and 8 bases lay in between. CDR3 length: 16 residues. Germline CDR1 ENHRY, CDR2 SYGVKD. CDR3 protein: CAISESIPANTGELFF. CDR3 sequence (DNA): TGTGCCATCAGTGAGTCGATTCCGGCGAACACCGGGGAGCTGTTTTTT.

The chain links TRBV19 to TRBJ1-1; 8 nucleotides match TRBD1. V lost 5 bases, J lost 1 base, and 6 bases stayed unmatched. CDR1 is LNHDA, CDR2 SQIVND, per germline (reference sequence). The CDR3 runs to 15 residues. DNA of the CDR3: TGTGCCAGTAGTCCTTGGACAGGGAGGAACACTGAAGCTTTCTTT. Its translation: CASSPWTGRNTEAFF.

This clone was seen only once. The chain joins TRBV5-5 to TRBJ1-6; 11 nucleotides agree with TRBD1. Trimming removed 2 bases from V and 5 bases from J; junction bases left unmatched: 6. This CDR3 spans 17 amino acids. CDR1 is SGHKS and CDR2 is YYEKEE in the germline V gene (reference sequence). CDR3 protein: CASSLWGQGVNNSPLHF. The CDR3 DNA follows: TGTGCCAGCAGCTTATGGGGACAGGGGGTTAATAATTCACCCCTCCACTTT. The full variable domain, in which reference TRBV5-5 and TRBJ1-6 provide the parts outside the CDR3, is DAGVTQSPTHLIKTRGQQVTLRCSPISGHKSVSWYQQVLGQGPQFIFQYYEKEERGRGNFPDRFSARQFPNYSSELNVNALLLGDSALYLCASSLWGQGVNNSPLHFGNGTRLTVT.

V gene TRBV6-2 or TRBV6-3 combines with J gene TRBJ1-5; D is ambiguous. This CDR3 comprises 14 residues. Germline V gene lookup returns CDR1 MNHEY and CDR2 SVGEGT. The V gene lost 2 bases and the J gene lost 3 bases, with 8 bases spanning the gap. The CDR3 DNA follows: TGTGCCAGCAGTTACCGTATCGTCAATCAGCCCCAGCATTTT. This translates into CASSYRIVNQPQHF.

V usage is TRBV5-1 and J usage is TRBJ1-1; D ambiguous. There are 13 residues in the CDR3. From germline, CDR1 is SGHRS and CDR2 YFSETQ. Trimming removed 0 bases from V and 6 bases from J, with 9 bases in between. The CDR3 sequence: CASSLEGSSEAFF. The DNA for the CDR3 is TGCGCCAGCAGCTTGGAAGGGAGCTCTGAAGCTTTCTTT.

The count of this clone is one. CDR3 DNA: TGTGCCAGCAGCCTCCGGGCGGGGGGGGACAATGAGCAGTTCTTC. Its protein is CASSLRAGGDNEQFF. The chain uses TRBV7-9 and TRBJ2-1, with 9 bases lining up with TRBD2. The CDR3 consists of 15 residues. CDR1 and CDR2 from the germline V gene are SEHNR and FQNEAQ (reference sequence). The junction had 7 bases not matched to a gene; V was cut back by 5 bases and J by 5 bases. The full variable domain, completed using reference TRBV7-9 and TRBJ2-1, is DTGVSQNPRHKITKRGQNVTFRCDPISEHNRLYWYRQTLGQGPEFLTYFQNEAQLEKSRLLSDRFSAERPKGSFSTLEIQRTEQGDSAMYLCASSLRAGGDNEQFFGPGTRLTVL.

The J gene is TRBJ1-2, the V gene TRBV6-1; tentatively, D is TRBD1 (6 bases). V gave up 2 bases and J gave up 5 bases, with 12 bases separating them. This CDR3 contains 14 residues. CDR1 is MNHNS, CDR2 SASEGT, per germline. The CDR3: CASSETGIGYGYTF. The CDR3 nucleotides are TGTGCCAGCAGTGAAACAGGGATAGGGTATGGCTACACCTTC.

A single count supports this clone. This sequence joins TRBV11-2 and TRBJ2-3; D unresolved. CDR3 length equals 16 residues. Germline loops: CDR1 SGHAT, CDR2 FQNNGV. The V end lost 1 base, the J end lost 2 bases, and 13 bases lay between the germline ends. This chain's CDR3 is CASSLGGAPLTDTQYF. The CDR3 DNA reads TGTGCCAGCAGCTTAGGAGGCGCGCCACTCACAGATACGCAGTATTTT.

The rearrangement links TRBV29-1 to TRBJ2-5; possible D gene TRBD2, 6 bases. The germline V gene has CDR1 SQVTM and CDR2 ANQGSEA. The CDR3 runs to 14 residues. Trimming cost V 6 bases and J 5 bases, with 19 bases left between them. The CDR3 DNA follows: TGCAGCGTGGCTGGACGTGACCGGGGGGAGACCCAGTACTTC. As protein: CSVAGRDRGETQYF.

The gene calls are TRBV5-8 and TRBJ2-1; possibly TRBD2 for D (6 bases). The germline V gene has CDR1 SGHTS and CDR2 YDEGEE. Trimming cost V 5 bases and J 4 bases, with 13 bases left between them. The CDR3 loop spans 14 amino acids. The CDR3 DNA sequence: TGTGCCAGCAGAGGTACGGGGGTGTACAATGAGCAGTTCTTC. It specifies CASRGTGVYNEQFF.

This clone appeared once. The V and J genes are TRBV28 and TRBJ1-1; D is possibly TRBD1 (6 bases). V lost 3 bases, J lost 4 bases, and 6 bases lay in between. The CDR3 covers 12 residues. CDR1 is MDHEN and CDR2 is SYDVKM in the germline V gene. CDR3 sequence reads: CASSLGATEAFF. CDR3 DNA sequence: TGTGCCAGCAGTTTGGGGGCCACTGAAGCTTTCTTT.

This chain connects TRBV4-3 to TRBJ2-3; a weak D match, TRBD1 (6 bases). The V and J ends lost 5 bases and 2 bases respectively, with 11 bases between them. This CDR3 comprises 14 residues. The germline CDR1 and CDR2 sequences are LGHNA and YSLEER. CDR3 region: CASSSGVSTDTQYF. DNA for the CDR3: TGCGCCAGCAGCTCAGGGGTCTCCACAGATACGCAGTATTTT.

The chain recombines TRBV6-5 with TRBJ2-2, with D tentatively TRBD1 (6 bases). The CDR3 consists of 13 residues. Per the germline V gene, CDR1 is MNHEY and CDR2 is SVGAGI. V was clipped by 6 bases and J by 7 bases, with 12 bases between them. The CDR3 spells CASSRGQNGELFF. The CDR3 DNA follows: TGTGCCAGCAGCCGAGGACAGAACGGGGAGCTGTTTTTT.

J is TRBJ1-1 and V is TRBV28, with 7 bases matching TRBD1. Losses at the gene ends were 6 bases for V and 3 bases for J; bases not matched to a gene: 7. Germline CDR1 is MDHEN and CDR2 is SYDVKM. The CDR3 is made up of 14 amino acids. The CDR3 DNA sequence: TGTGCCAGCAGCCAGGGGCAGGGGGACACTGAAGCTTTCTTT. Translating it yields CASSQGQGDTEAFF.

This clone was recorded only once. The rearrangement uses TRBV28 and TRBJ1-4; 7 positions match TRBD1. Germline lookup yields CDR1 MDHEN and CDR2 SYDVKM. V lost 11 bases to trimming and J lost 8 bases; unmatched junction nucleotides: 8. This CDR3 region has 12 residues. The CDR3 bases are TGTGCCTCGGGAAGGGGGCAAGAAAAACTGTTTTTT. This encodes CASGRGQEKLFF.

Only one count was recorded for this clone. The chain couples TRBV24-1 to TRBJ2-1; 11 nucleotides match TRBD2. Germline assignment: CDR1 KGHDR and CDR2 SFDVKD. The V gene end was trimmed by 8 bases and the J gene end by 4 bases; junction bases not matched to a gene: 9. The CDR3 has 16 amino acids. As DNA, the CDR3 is TGTGCCACCAACCCCACCCTAGCGGGGGGATACAATGAGCAGTTCTTC. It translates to CATNPTLAGGYNEQFF.

The CDR3 DNA reads TGTGCCAGCAGCGTAGATGGGGCAGGGAATCAGCCCCAGCATTTT. Protein sequence: CASSVDGAGNQPQHF. The chain has TRBV9 and TRBJ1-5; D may be TRBD1 (5 bases). CDR1 is SGDLS and CDR2 is YYNGEE in the germline V gene. The length of the CDR3 is 15 residues. With 0 bases removed from V and 4 bases from J, the gap between germline ends came to 11 bases.

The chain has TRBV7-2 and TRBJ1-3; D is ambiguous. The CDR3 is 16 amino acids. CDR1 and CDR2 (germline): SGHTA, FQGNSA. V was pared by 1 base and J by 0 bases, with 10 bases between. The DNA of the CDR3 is TGTGCCAGCAGCTTAGGAACAGATGCCTCTGGAAACACCATATATTTT. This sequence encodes CASSLGTDASGNTIYF.